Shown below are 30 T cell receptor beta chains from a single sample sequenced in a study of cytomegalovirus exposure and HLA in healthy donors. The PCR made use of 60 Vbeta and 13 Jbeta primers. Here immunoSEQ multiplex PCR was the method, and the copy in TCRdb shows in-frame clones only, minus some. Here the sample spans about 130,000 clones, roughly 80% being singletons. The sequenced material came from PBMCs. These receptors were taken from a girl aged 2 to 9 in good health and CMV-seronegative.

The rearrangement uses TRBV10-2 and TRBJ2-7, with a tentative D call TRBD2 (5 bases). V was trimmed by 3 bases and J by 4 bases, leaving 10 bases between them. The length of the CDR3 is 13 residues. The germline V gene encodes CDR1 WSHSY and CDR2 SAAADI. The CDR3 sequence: CASSDLREYEQYF. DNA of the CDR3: TGCGCCAGCAGTGACTTGAGGGAATACGAGCAGTACTTC.

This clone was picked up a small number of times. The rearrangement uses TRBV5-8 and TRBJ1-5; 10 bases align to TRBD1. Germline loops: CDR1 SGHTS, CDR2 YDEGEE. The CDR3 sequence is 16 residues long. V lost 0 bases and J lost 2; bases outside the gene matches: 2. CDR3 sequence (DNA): TGTGCCAGCAGCTTGGGACAGGGGGCGGGCAATCAGCCCCAGCATTTT. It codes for CASSLGQGAGNQPQHF.

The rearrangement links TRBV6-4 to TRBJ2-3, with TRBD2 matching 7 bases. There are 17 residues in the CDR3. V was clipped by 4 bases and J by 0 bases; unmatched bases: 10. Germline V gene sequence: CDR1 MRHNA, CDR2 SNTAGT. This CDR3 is CASSVGGGTSSTDTQYF. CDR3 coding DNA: TGTGCCAGCAGTGTGGGGGGGGGAACTTCTAGCACAGATACGCAGTATTTT.

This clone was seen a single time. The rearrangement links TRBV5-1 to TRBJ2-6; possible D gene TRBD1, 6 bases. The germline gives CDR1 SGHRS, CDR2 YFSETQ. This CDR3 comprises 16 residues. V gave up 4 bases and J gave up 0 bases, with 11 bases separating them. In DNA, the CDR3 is TGCGCCAGCAGCATTACGACAGGCTCTGGGGCCAACGTCCTGACTTTC. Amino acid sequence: CASSITTGSGANVLTF.

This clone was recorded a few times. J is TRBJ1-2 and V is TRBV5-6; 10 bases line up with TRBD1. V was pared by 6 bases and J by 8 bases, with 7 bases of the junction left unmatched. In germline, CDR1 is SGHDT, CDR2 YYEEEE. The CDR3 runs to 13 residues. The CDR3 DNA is TGTGCCAGCATCCTGACAGGGGGCGCCGGCTACACCTTC. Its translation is CASILTGGAGYTF.

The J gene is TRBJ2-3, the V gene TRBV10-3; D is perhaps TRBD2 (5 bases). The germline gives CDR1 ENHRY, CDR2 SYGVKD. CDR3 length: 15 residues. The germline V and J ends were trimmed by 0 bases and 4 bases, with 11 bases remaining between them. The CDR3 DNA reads TGTGCCATCAGTGAGTCGGGGAGCCCGTCAGATACGCAGTATTTT. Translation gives CAISESGSPSDTQYF.

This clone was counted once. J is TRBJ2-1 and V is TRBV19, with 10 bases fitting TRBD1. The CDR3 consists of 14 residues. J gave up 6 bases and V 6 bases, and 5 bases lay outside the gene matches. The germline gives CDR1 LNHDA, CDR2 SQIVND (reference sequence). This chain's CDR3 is CASSRQGAANEQFF. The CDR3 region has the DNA TGTGCCAGTAGCAGACAGGGGGCAGCCAATGAGCAGTTCTTC.

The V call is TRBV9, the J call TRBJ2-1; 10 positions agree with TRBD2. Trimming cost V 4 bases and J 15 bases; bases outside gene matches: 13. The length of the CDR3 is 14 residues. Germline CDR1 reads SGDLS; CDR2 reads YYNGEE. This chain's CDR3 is CASSQDLAGEWLFF. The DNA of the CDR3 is TGTGCCAGCAGCCAGGATCTAGCGGGAGAGTGGCTGTTCTTC.

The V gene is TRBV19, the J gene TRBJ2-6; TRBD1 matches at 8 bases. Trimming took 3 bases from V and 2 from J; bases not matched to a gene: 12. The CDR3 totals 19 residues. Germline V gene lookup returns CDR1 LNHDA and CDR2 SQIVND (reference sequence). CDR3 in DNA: TGTGCCAGTAGTATCACCGGAGGACAGGGAGTCACTGGGGCCAACGTCCTGACTTTC. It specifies CASSITGGQGVTGANVLTF.

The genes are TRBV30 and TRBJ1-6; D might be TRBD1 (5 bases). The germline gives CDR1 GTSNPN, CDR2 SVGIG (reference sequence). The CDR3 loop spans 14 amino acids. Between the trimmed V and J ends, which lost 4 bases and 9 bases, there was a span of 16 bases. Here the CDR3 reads CAWIGLAGGSPLHF. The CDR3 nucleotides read TGTGCCTGGATAGGATTGGCGGGGGGTTCACCCCTCCACTTT.

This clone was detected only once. This CDR3 reads CASGGAYEQYF. CDR3 coding DNA: TGTGCCAGCGGGGGGGCGTACGAGCAGTACTTC. The chain combines TRBV10-3 with TRBJ2-7, with 9 positions matching TRBD2. Germline V gives CDR1 ENHRY, CDR2 SYGVKD. V shed 10 bases, J shed 4 bases, and the junction held 2 bases outside the gene matches. The CDR3 consists of 11 residues.

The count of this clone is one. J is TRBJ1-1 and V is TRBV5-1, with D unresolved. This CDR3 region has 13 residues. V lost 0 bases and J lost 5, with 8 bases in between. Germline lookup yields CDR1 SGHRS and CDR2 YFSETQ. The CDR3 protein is CASSLGGETEAFF. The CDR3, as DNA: TGCGCCAGCAGCTTGGGCGGGGAGACTGAAGCTTTCTTT.

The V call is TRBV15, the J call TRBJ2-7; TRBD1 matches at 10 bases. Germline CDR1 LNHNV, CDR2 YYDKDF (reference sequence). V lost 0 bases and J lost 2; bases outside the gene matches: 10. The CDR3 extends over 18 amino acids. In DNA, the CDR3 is TGTGCCACCAGCAGAGATCCGCCCGCCGGGACAGGGGCCTACGAGCAGTACTTC. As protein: CATSRDPPAGTGAYEQYF.

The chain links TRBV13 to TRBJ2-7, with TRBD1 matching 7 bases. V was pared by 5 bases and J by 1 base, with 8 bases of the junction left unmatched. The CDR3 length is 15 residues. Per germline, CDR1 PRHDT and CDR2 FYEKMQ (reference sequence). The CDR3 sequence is CASSPIGTASYEQYF. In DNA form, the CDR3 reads TGTGCCAGCAGCCCAATCGGGACAGCATCCTACGAGCAGTACTTC.

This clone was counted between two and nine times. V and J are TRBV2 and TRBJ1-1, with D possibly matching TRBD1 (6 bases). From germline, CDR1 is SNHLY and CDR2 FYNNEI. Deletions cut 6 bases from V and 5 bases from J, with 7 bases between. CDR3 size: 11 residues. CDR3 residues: CASRDRTEAFF. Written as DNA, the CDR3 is TGTGCCAGCAGAGACAGGACTGAAGCTTTCTTT.

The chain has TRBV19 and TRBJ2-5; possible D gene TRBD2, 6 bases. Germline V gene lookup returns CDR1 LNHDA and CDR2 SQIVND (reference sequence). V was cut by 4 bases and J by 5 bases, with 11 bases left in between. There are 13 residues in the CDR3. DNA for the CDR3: TGTGCCAGTAGTAGCGGGGTGGGGGAGACCCAGTACTTC. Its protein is CASSSGVGETQYF. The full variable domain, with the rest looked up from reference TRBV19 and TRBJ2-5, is DGGITQSPKYLFRKEGQNVTLSCEQNLNHDAMYWYRQDPGQGLRLIYYSQIVNDFQKGDIAEGYSVSREKKESFPLTVTSAQKNPTAFYLCASSSGVGETQYFGPGTRLLVL.

This CDR3 reads CASSQDWQGDVYEQYF. The CDR3 DNA sequence: TGTGCCAGCAGCCAAGATTGGCAGGGTGACGTCTACGAGCAGTACTTC. V is TRBV14 and J is TRBJ2-7, with a tentative D call TRBD1 (5 bases). CDR3 length: 16 amino acids. In germline, CDR1 is SGHDN, CDR2 FVKESK. V was cut by 0 bases and J by 3 bases, with 15 bases left in between.

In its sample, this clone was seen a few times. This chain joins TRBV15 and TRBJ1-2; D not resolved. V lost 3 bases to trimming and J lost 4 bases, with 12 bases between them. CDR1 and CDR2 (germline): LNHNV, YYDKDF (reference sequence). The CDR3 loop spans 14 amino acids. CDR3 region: CATSREDVIYGYTF. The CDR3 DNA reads TGTGCCACCAGCAGGGAGGACGTAATCTATGGCTACACCTTC.

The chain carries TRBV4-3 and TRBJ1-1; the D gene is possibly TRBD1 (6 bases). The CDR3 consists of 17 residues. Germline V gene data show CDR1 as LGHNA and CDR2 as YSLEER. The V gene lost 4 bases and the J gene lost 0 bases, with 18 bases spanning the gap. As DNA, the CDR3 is TGCGCCAGCAGCCCTACAGGGCCGGTGCGGGTGAACACTGAAGCTTTCTTT. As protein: CASSPTGPVRVNTEAFF.

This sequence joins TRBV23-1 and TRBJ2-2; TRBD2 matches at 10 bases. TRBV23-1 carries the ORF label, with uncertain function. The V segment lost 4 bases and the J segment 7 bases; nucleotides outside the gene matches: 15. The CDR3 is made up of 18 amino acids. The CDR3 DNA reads TGCGCCAGCAGTCCCACAACAGCGGGAGGGCCGGGTGGCGGGGAGCTGTTTTTT. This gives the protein CASSPTTAGGPGGGELFF.

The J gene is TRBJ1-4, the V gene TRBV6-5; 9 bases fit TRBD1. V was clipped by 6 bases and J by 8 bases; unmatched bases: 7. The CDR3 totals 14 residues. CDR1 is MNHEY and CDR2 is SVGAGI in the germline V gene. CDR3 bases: TGTGCCAGCAGCCGGACAGGGGAAGCAGAAAAACTGTTTTTT. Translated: CASSRTGEAEKLFF.

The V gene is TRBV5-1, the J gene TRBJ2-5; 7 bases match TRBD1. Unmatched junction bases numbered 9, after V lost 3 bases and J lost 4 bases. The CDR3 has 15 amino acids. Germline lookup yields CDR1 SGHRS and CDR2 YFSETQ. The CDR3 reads CASSSDRAFRETQYF. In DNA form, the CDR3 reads TGCGCCAGCAGCTCCGACAGGGCATTCCGAGAGACCCAGTACTTC.

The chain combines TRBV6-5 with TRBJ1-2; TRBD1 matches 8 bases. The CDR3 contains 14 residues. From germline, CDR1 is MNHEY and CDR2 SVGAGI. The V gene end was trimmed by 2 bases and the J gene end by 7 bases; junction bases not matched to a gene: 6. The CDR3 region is CASSYTDRGGGYTF. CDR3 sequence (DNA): TGTGCCAGCAGTTACACAGACAGGGGTGGTGGCTACACCTTC.

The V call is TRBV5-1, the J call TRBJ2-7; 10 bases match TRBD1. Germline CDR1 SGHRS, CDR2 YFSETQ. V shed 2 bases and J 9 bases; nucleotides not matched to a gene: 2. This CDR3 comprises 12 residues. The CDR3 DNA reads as TGCGCCAGCAGCTTCGGGACAGGGGTGCAGTACTTC. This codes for CASSFGTGVQYF.

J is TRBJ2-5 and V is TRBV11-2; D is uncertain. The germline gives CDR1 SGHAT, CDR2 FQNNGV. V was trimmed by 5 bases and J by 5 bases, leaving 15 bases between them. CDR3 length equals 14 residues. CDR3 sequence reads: CASSPPPYTETQYF. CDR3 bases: TGTGCCAGCAGCCCTCCTCCCTATACGGAGACCCAGTACTTC.

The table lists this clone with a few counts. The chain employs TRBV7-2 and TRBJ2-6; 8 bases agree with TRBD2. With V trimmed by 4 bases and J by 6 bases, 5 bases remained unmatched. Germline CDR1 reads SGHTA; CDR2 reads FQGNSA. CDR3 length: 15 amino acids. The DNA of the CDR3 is TGTGCCAGCAGCTCGAGCGGGGGTGTGGCCAACGTCCTGACTTTC. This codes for CASSSSGGVANVLTF.

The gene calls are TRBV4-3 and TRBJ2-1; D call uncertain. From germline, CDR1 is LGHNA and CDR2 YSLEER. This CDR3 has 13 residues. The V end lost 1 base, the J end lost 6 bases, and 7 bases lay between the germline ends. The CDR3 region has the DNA TGCGCCAGCAGCCAAGTCGGTCCCAATGAGCAGTTCTTC. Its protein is CASSQVGPNEQFF.

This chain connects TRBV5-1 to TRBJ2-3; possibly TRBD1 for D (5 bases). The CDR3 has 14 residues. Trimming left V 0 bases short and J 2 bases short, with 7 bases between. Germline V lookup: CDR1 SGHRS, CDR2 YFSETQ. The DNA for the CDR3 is TGCGCCAGCAGCTTGGAGGGGTTCACAGATACGCAGTATTTT. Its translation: CASSLEGFTDTQYF.

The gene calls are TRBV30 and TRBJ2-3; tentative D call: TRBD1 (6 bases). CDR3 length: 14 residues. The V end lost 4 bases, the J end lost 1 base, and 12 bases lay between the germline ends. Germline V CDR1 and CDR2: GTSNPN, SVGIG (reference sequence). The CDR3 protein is CAWNGGAGTDTQYF. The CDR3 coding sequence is TGTGCCTGGAATGGGGGCGCGGGCACAGATACGCAGTATTTT.

As DNA, the CDR3 is TGTGCCACCCAGGGACAGGGCCCCAGCACAGATACGCAGTATTTT. Translation: CATQGQGPSTDTQYF. The rearrangement links TRBV15 to TRBJ2-3; 9 bases match TRBD1. Germline V gene lookup returns CDR1 LNHNV and CDR2 YYDKDF (reference sequence). This CDR3 has 15 amino acids. With 8 bases clipped from V and 0 bases from J, the junction kept 6 bases outside the gene matches.